The clone carrying this T cell receptor beta chain was seen many times. The CDR3 totals 11 residues. CDR1 and CDR2 from the germline V gene are GTSNPN and SVGIG (reference sequence). The V end lost 3 bases, the J end lost 7 bases, and 10 bases lay between the germline ends. RNA transcripts provided the source from which TCR beta CDR3 regions were amplified. RT-PCR in the first round (using the HTBI primer set) targeted the TCR CDR3. TCRdb ran MiXCR on the multiplex PCR reads and lists one entry per CDR3 protein. The sample includes about 590,000 distinct CDR3 sequences, 13% to 15% of them seen just once. Clinical symptoms, serum thyroxine and TRAb, thyroid ultrasound and orbital computed tomography were used for the diagnoses. This entry comes from a study of T cells in Graves' hyperthyroidism and ophthalmopathy.

The source of this sequence is a woman younger than 30 with Graves' ophthalmopathy. The sequencing input was blood. The chain has TRBV30 and TRBJ2-7; D uncertain. This CDR3 reads CAWSLAEEQYF. The DNA for the CDR3 is TGTGCCTGGAGCCTCGCGGAGGAGCAGTACTTC.